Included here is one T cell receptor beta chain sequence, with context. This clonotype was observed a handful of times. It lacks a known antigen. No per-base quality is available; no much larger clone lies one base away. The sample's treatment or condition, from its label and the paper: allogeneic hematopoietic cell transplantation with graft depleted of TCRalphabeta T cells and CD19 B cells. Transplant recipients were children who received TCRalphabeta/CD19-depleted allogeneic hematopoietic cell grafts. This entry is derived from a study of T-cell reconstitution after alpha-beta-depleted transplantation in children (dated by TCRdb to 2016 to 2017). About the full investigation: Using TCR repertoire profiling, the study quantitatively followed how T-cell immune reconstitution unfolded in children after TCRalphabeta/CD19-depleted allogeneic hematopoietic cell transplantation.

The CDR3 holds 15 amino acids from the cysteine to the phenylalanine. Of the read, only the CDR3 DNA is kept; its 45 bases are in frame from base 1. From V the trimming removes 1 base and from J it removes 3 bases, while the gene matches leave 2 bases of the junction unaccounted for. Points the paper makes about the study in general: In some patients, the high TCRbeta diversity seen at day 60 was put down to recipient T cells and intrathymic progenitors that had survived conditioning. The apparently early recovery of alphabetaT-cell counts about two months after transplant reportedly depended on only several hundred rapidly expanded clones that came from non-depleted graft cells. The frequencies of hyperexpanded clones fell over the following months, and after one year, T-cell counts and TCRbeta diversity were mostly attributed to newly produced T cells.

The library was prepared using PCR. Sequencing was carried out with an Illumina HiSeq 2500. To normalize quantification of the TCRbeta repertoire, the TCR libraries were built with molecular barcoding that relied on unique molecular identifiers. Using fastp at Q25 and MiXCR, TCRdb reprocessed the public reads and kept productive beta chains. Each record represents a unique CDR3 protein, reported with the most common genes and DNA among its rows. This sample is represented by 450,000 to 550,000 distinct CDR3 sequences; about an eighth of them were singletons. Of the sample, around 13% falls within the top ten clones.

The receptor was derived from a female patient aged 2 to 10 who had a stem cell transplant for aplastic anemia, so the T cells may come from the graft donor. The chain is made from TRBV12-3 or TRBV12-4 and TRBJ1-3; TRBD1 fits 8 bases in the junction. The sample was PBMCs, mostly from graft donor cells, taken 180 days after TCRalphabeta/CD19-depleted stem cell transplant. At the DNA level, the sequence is TGTGCCAGCAGTTTAGGGACAGGGAATGGAAACACCATATATTTT. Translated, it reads CASSLGTGNGNTIYF.